The present T cell receptor beta chain was sequenced within a study of cytomegalovirus exposure and HLA in healthy donors. Study conclusions and caveats: Most observed TCR sequences were rare, whereas some public TCRs were detected in many donors. It has been reported that TCR beta sequences accurately predicted the HLA-A and HLA-B alleles of most subjects.

Trimming shortened V by 3 bases and J by 12 bases, and 36 bases separated the two germline ends. Germline CDR1 and CDR2: MDHEN and SYDVKM. The CDR3 totals 20 residues. Both 60 Vbeta primers and 13 Jbeta primers went into the PCR. Some clones are missing from TCRdb's copy, which holds only in-frame ones; the method was immunoSEQ multiplex PCR. The sample consists of about 150,000 clones, approximately 85% of them appearing once. This clone was seen only once. The antigen remains undetermined. V and J are TRBV28 and TRBJ2-1; perhaps TRBD2 as D (6 bases). Input material: PBMCs. This clonotype was sampled from a man aged 45-60 years in good health and CMV-seropositive. CDR3: CASSFRFGRSSRRADDVQFF. In nucleotides, the CDR3 is TGTGCCAGCAGTTTTAGGTTCGGGAGATCCTCGCGTCGGGCAGATGACGTGCAGTTCTTC.